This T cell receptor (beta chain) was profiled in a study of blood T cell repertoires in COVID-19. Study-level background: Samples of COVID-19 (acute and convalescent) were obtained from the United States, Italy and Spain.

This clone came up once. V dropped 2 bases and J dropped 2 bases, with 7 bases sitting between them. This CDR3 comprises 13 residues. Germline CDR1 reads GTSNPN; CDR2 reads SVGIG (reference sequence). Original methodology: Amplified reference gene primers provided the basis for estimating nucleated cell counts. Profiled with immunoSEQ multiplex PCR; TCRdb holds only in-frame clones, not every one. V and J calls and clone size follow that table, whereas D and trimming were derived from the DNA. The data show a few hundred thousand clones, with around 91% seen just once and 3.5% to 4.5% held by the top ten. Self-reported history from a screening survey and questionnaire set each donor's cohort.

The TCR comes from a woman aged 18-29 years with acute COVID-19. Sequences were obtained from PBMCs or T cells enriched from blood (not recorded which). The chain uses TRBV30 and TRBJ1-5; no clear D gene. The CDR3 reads CAWSFQGNQPQHF. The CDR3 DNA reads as TGTGCCTGGAGTTTCCAGGGCAATCAGCCCCAGCATTTT.